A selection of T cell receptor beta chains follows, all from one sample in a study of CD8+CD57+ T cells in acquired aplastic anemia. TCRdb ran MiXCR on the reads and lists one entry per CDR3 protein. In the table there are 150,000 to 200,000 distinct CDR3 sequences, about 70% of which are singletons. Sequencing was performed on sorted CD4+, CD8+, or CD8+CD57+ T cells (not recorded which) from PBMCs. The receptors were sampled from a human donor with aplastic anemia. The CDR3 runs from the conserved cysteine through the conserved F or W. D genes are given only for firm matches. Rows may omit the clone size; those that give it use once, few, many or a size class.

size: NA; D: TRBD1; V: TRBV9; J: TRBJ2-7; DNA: TGTGCCAGCAGCCCCTTCGGGACAGGAGGAGGCTACGAGCAGTACTTC; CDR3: CASSPFGTGGGYEQYF
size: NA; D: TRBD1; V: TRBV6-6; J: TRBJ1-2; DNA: TGTGCCAGCAGTTTATTTGTCGGACAGGGGCCACGGATCTTC; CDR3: CASSLFVGQGPRIF
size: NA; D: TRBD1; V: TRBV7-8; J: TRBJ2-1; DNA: TGTGCCAGCAGGCACAGGGGGGTTCCTGAGCAGTTCTTC; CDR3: CASRHRGVPEQFF
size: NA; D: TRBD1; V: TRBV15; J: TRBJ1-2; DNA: TGTGCCACCAGCAGAGGGTTGGCGGGGGACAGGGGGCGGGAAGACTATGGCTACACCTTC; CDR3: CATSRGLAGDRGREDYGYTF
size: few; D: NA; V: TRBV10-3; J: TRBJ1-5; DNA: TGTGCCATCAGTGGGAGCGTTAATCAGCCCCAGCATTTT; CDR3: CAISGSVNQPQHF
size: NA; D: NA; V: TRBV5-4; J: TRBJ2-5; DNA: TGTGCCAGCAGCGCCGGTGGCGGGTTGGAGACCCAGTACTTC; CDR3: CASSAGGGLETQYF
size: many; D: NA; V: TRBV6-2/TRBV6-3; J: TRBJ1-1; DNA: TGTGCCAGCAGTTACCACTACGGGGCAGGGAGGCCTTTCTTT; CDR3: CASSYHYGAGRPFF
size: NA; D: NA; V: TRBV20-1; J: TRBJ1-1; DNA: TGCAGTGTAAGGTGGGGGGTTGAAGCTTTCTTT; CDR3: CSVRWGVEAFF
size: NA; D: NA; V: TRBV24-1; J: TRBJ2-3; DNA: TGTGCCACCAGTGATTCAGCAGATACGCAGTATTTT; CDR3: CATSDSADTQYF
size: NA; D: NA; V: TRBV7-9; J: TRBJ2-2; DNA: TGTGCCAGCAGCTTGAACTTCGGACAGAACACCGGGGAGCTGTTTTTT; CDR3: CASSLNFGQNTGELFF
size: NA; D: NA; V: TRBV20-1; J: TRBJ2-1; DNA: TGCAGTGCTAGTGAGGGGCCATACAATGAGCAGTTCTTC; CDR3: CSASEGPYNEQFF
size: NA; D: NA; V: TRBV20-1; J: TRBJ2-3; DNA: TGCAGTGCTAGCCCACTAGCCTTCCAGACAGATACGCAGTATTTT; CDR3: CSASPLAFQTDTQYF
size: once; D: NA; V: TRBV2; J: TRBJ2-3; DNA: TGTGCCAGCACTAGCTTTTTTAGCACAGATACGCAGTATTTT; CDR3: CASTSFFSTDTQYF
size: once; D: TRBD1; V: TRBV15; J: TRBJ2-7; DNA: TGTGCCACCAGCAGATACGGGACAGGGCTGAACGAGCAGTACTTC; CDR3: CATSRYGTGLNEQYF
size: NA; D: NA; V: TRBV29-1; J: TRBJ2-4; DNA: TGCAGCGCGGGGGACTCTTTAGCCAAAAACATTCAGTACTTC; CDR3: CSAGDSLAKNIQYF
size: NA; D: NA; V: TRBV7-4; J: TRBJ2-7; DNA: TGTGCCAGCAGTTACTTAGGGGCCGAGCAGTACTTC; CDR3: CASSYLGAEQYF
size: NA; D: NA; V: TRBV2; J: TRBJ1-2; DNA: TGTGCCAGCAGTGACAGGGGTGAGAGCTACACCTTC; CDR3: CASSDRGESYTF
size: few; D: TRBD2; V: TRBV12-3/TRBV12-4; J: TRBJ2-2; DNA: TGTGCCAGCAGTGGGGGGGACGGGGAGCTGTTTTTT; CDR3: CASSGGDGELFF
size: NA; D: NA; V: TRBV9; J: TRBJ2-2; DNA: TGTGCCAGCAGCGTAGCTCGAGGAAACACCGGGGAGCTGTTTTTT; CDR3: CASSVARGNTGELFF
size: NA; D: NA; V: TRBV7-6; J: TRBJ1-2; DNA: TGTGCCAGCAGCTCTCAGGGGAGTGGCTACACCTTC; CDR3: CASSSQGSGYTF
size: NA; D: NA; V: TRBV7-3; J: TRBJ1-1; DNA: TGTGCCAGCAGCGTTGGACCGAACACTGAAGCTTTCTTT; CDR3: CASSVGPNTEAFF
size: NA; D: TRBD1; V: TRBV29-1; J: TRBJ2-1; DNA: TGCAGCGCTCCGGACAGGGTCGGCTACAATGAGCAGTTCTTC; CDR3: CSAPDRVGYNEQFF
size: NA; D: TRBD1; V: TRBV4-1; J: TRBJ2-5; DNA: TGCGCCAGCAGCCAAGCTCGGACAGGGGGTATGGAGACCCAGTACTTC; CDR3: CASSQARTGGMETQYF
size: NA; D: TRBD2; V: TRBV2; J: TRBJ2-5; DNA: TGTGCCAGCAGTGGGTCTTTGACTAGCGGGGGCAGCCAAGAGACCCAGTACTTC; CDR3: CASSGSLTSGGSQETQYF
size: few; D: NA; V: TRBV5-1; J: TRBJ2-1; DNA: TGCGCCAGCAGCTTGGGCCAGGACTACAATGAGCAGTTCTTC; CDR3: CASSLGQDYNEQFF
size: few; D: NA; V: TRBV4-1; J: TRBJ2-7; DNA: TGCGCCAGCAGCCGTCCAGGGGGGCCCTACGAGCAGTACTTC; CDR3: CASSRPGGPYEQYF
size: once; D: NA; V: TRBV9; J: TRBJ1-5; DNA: TGTGCCAGCAGCGTAGAGAATCAGCCCCAGCATTTT; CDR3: CASSVENQPQHF
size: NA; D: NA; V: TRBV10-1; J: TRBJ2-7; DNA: TGCACCAGCAGCGACACCTCAACGGACGAGCAGTACTTC; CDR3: CTSSDTSTDEQYF
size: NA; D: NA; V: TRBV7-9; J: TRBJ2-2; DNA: TGTGCCAGCGGTACGAACACCGGGGAGCTGTTTTTT; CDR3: CASGTNTGELFF